A single sample gave rise to the 21 T cell receptor beta chains below, sequenced in a study of cytotoxic CD8 clonotypes in ibrutinib-treated CLL. Libraries were prepared by immunoSEQ multiplex PCR; TCRdb keeps only in-frame clonotypes and omits some of them. The sample shows roughly 220,000 clones, roughly 77% of them seen only once. Source: PBMCs, taken after 12 months of ibrutinib treatment. Receptors were obtained from a human donor with chronic lymphocytic leukemia.

This clone was seen only a few times. Here the CDR3 DNA reads TGTGCCAGCAGCCCAGAGCAGGGGCAGCAGCCCCAGCATTTT. Protein: CASSPEQGQQPQHF. The chain carries TRBV2 and TRBJ1-5; possibly TRBD1 for D (6 bases). Germline lookup yields CDR1 SNHLY and CDR2 FYNNEI. V was pared by 6 bases and J by 7 bases, with 16 bases between. CDR3 length equals 14 residues.

This clone was counted a few times. The J gene is TRBJ1-2, the V gene TRBV25-1; TRBD1 is a possible D gene (5 bases). The CDR3 extends over 12 amino acids. V was cut by 6 bases and J by 10 bases, with 15 bases left in between. Germline V gene lookup returns CDR1 MGHDK and CDR2 SYGVNS. The DNA of the CDR3 is TGTGCCAGCAGGGGGCAGGGAGGGCTCTACACCTTC. Its protein is CASRGQGGLYTF.

This chain links TRBV15 with TRBJ1-3; D not resolved. The CDR3 has 16 residues. Germline V CDR1 and CDR2: LNHNV, YYDKDF (reference sequence). V dropped 3 bases and J dropped 0 bases, with 12 bases sitting between them. The DNA of the CDR3 is TGTGCCACCAGCAGCGTGGCCGTTTACTCTGGAAACACCATATATTTT. It translates to CATSSVAVYSGNTIYF.

The V gene is TRBV14, the J gene TRBJ1-4; perhaps TRBD1 as D (6 bases). The CDR3 runs 15 residues. Per the germline V gene, CDR1 is SGHDN and CDR2 is FVKESK. Trimming pared 2 bases from V and 7 bases from J, leaving 14 bases between. The CDR3 DNA reads as TGTGCCAGCAGCCAAAGTGGGGGCGGTGGTGAAAAACTGTTTTTT. Translating it yields CASSQSGGGGEKLFF.

The chain couples TRBV5-1 to TRBJ2-7; 9 bases align to TRBD2. Germline CDR1 and CDR2: SGHRS and YFSETQ. CDR3 size: 16 residues. V gave up 4 bases and J gave up 0 bases; unmatched junction bases: 8. The CDR3 sequence is CASSKLAGTSSYEQYF. The DNA for the CDR3 is TGCGCCAGCAGCAAACTAGCGGGTACCAGCTCCTACGAGCAGTACTTC. Complete variable domain (other parts from reference TRBV5-1 and TRBJ2-7): KAGVTQTPRYLIKTRGQQVTLSCSPISGHRSVSWYQQTPGQGLQFLFEYFSETQRNKGNFPGRFSGRQFSNSRSEMNVSTLELGDSALYLCASSKLAGTSSYEQYFGPGTRLTVT.

The chain carries TRBV7-3 and TRBJ2-1, with 7 bases aligning to TRBD1. The CDR3 has 17 amino acids. After removal of 0 bases from V and 4 bases from J, the junction contained 9 bases not matched to a gene. The V gene's germline CDR1 is SGHTA and CDR2 FQGTGA. CDR3 sequence: CASSLTPPGQFYNEQFF. CDR3 nucleotide sequence: TGTGCCAGCAGCTTAACCCCCCCGGGACAGTTTTACAATGAGCAGTTCTTC.

V usage is TRBV6-6 and J usage is TRBJ1-2; D call uncertain. The CDR3 spans 12 residues. Germline assignment: CDR1 MNHNY and CDR2 SVGAGI (reference sequence). Trimming stripped 3 bases from V and 8 bases from J, with 10 bases between. CDR3 residues: CASSYSAPGYTF. The CDR3 DNA reads as TGTGCCAGCAGTTATTCGGCCCCCGGCTACACCTTC.

V is TRBV2 and J is TRBJ2-3, with 7 bases identical to TRBD2. Germline values: CDR1 SNHLY, CDR2 FYNNEI. The CDR3 loop spans 15 amino acids. Trimming removed 4 bases from V and 0 bases from J; junction bases left unmatched: 4. The CDR3 DNA is TGTGCCAGCAGTGTCGGCGGGGGTAGCACAGATACGCAGTATTTT. This gives the protein CASSVGGGSTDTQYF. The entire variable domain, with the rest obtained from reference TRBV2 and TRBJ2-3, is as follows: EPEVTQTPSHQVTQMGQEVILRCVPISNHLYFYWYRQILGQKVEFLVSFYNNEISEKSEIFDDQFSVERPDGSNFTLKIRSTKLEDSAMYFCASSVGGGSTDTQYFGPGTRLTVL.

The table lists this clone with a few counts. The genes are TRBV6-6 and TRBJ1-1; D might be TRBD1 (6 bases). Germline V lookup: CDR1 MNHNY, CDR2 SVGAGI (reference sequence). This CDR3 region has 13 residues. Trimming pared 5 bases from V and 1 base from J, leaving 8 bases between. CDR3 region: CASSEGQNTEAFF. Written as DNA, the CDR3 is TGTGCCAGCAGTGAGGGACAGAACACTGAAGCTTTCTTT.

This clone was recorded only once. The rearrangement joins TRBV18 to TRBJ1-2; 11 nucleotides agree with TRBD1. J was trimmed by 7 bases and V by 1 base; bases with no gene match: 2. The CDR3 loop spans 14 amino acids. CDR1 and CDR2 (germline): KGHSH, LQKENI. The CDR3 DNA reads as TGTGCCAGCTCACCACGGACAGGGGGCGGTGGCTACACCTTC. This encodes CASSPRTGGGGYTF.

This clone was recorded once. The chain is built from TRBV5-3 and TRBJ2-3; tentative D call: TRBD2 (6 bases). TRBV5-3 is treated as an ORF (open reading frame) with a function not yet certain. The CDR3 length is 13 residues. V lost 4 bases to trimming and J lost 4 bases, with 10 bases between them. DNA for the CDR3: TGTGCCAGAAGCCCCGGGAGACCAGATACGCAGTATTTT. Translating it yields CARSPGRPDTQYF.

The chain recombines TRBV9 with TRBJ2-7; TRBD2 matches 11 bases. The CDR3 runs 14 residues. V was clipped by 3 bases and J by 4 bases; unmatched bases: 3. In germline, CDR1 is SGDLS, CDR2 YYNGEE. CDR3 in amino acids: CASSAGTSGYEQYF. The CDR3, as DNA: TGTGCCAGCAGCGCCGGGACTAGCGGTTACGAGCAGTACTTC.

V usage is TRBV15 and J usage is TRBJ1-2; a weak D match, TRBD1 (5 bases). This CDR3 is 15 amino acids long. V dropped 4 bases and J dropped 0 bases, with 12 bases sitting between them. Germline V gene sequence: CDR1 LNHNV, CDR2 YYDKDF (reference sequence). This chain's CDR3 is CATSTGLTANYGYTF. The DNA for the CDR3 is TGTGCCACCAGCACAGGACTGACAGCTAACTATGGCTACACCTTC.

This clone has ten or more counts. The gene calls are TRBV5-1 and TRBJ2-7; 10 nucleotides match TRBD2. The J segment lost 4 bases and the V segment lost 0 bases, leaving 7 bases of the junction unmatched. Germline V gene lookup returns CDR1 SGHRS and CDR2 YFSETQ. There are 16 residues in the CDR3. The CDR3 region has the DNA TGCGCCAGCAGCTTGGGCCTAGCGGGAGTCAAGTACGAGCAGTACTTC. It codes for CASSLGLAGVKYEQYF.

The sample holds a few counts of this clone. This chain links TRBV27 with TRBJ1-2; TRBD1 might be the D (6 bases). CDR1 MNHEY and CDR2 SMNVEV come from the germline V gene (reference sequence). Trimming left V 2 bases short and J 3 bases short, with 10 bases between. The CDR3 has 14 amino acids. Here the CDR3 reads CASSLRGADYGYTF. The CDR3 DNA reads as TGTGCCAGCAGTTTACGGGGGGCTGACTATGGCTACACCTTC.

The rearrangement links TRBV19 to TRBJ2-7, with a weak D call TRBD1 (6 bases). Germline-derived CDR1 and CDR2 are LNHDA and SQIVND (reference sequence). Between the trimmed V and J ends, which lost 5 bases and 0 bases, there was a span of 11 bases. The CDR3 covers 14 residues. The CDR3 DNA is TGTGCCAGTAGTCCCCGGGACACCTCCTACGAGCAGTACTTC. Protein sequence: CASSPRDTSYEQYF.

With respect to this clone: The junction departs from the called germline gene at one end, perhaps through a read error. The rearrangement joins TRBV30 to TRBJ1-2; 7 nucleotides match TRBD1. Germline CDR1 and CDR2: GTSNPN and SVGIG (reference sequence). The CDR3 covers 12 residues. The CDR3 is CAWSTQQGPLSF. The CDR3 coding sequence is TGTGCCTGGAGTACCCAACAGGGGCCGCTTTCCTTC.

The V and J genes are TRBV5-1 and TRBJ1-6; D ambiguous. Trimming removed 9 bases at V and 8 bases at J, with 15 bases between. Germline CDR1 SGHRS, CDR2 YFSETQ. This CDR3 region has 13 residues. The CDR3 reads CATSVGRDSPLHF. For the CDR3, the DNA is TGCGCCACGTCGGTGGGCCGGGATTCACCCCTCCACTTT.

This clone occurred a few times. V and J are TRBV7-8 and TRBJ1-1; D remains unclear. Per the germline V gene, CDR1 is SGHVS and CDR2 is FQNEAQ. The CDR3 runs 13 residues. V was trimmed by 6 bases and J by 4 bases, leaving 12 bases between them. CDR3 DNA sequence: TGTGCCAGCAGGAATCGGGTGGGCACTGAAGCTTTCTTT. This codes for CASRNRVGTEAFF.

The J gene is TRBJ2-6, the V gene TRBV7-3; D is unclear. The CDR3 is 13 residues long. Germline V gene sequence: CDR1 SGHTA, CDR2 FQGTGA. V lost 6 bases and J lost 3, with 6 bases in between. This CDR3 is CASSPFGANVLTF. The CDR3 nucleotides read TGTGCCAGCAGTCCCTTTGGGGCCAACGTCCTGACTTTC.

V is TRBV30 and J is TRBJ2-3, with TRBD1 identical over 9 bases. Germline V lookup: CDR1 GTSNPN, CDR2 SVGIG (reference sequence). The V gene end was trimmed by 2 bases and the J gene end by 7 bases; junction bases not matched to a gene: 13. This CDR3 has 16 residues. The CDR3 is CAWSMGQGTVRNTQYF. CDR3 in DNA: TGTGCCTGGAGTATGGGACAGGGAACGGTGCGAAATACGCAGTATTTT.